Following are 11 T cell receptor beta chains from one sample sequenced in a study of cytomegalovirus exposure and HLA in healthy donors. Here immunoSEQ multiplex PCR was the method, and the copy in TCRdb shows in-frame clones only, minus some. The table records 200,000 to 300,000 clones, around 87% of them present only once. The sample taken for sequencing was PBMCs. Receptors originate from a woman in her 30s in good health and CMV-seropositive.

The rearrangement links TRBV6-1 to TRBJ2-7; TRBD1 might be the D (6 bases). The CDR3 runs 13 residues. The germline CDR1 and CDR2 sequences are MNHNS and SASEGT. The V end lost 6 bases, the J end lost 5 bases, and 14 bases lay between the germline ends. The CDR3 protein is CASSRQVGNEQYF. Written as DNA, the CDR3 is TGTGCCAGCAGCAGACAGGTCGGCAACGAGCAGTACTTC.

V and J are TRBV30 and TRBJ2-3; weak D call: TRBD1 (5 bases). The CDR3 runs 15 residues. The V and J ends lost 2 bases and 6 bases respectively, with 18 bases between them. Per the germline V gene, CDR1 is GTSNPN and CDR2 is SVGIG (reference sequence). The CDR3 DNA follows: TGTGCCTGGAGTTCTTGGACCACCAGGGCGGATACGCAGTATTTT. Encoded protein: CAWSSWTTRADTQYF.

The J gene is TRBJ1-1, the V gene TRBV9; 8 nucleotides align to TRBD1. The V and J ends lost 3 bases and 1 base, in that order; junction bases with no gene match: 5. Per germline, CDR1 SGDLS and CDR2 YYNGEE. CDR3 size: 15 residues. The CDR3 DNA reads as TGTGCCAGCAGCGGAGGGGACAGGAGGAACACTGAAGCTTTCTTT. Translated, it gives CASSGGDRRNTEAFF. Based on the CDR3 plus reference TRBV9 and TRBJ1-1, the full variable domain is DSGVTQTPKHLITATGQRVTLRCSPRSGDLSVYWYQQSLDQGLQFLIQYYNGEERAKGNILERFSAQQFPDLHSELNLSSLELGDSALYFCASSGGDRRNTEAFFGQGTRLTVV.

The chain links TRBV6-5 to TRBJ2-1; 7 bases fit TRBD2. Germline trimming cut 5 bases from V and 1 base from J; bases unmatched to any gene: 5. Germline lookup yields CDR1 MNHEY and CDR2 SVGAGI. The CDR3 runs 15 residues. The DNA of the CDR3 is TGTGCCAGCAGTACTCTAGCGGTTTCCTACAATGAGCAGTTCTTC. Residues: CASSTLAVSYNEQFF.

The J gene is TRBJ2-7, the V gene TRBV7-9; D is unclear. Germline V gives CDR1 SEHNR, CDR2 FQNEAQ (reference sequence). V dropped 5 bases and J dropped 0 bases, with 11 bases sitting between them. This CDR3 has 14 residues. The DNA for the CDR3 is TGTGCCAGCAGCCCCACGGGTGCCTCCTACGAGCAGTACTTC. It yields the protein CASSPTGASYEQYF.

This clone appeared once. The rearrangement uses TRBV7-9 and TRBJ1-1; unclear D gene. Germline CDR1 SEHNR, CDR2 FQNEAQ (reference sequence). With 1 base removed from V and 3 bases from J, the gap between germline ends came to 6 bases. This CDR3 is 13 amino acids long. Here the CDR3 reads CASSLVVDTEAFF. The DNA of the CDR3 is TGTGCCAGCAGCTTAGTAGTAGACACTGAAGCTTTCTTT.

The rearrangement uses TRBV5-1 and TRBJ2-3; TRBD2 is a possible D gene (6 bases). CDR3 length: 17 residues. V shed 0 bases and J shed 5 bases, with 19 bases lying between them. Germline CDR1 SGHRS, CDR2 YFSETQ. The CDR3 bases are TGCGCCAGCAGCTTGGGGGGGGTGTCCTCCCCGGTAGATACGCAGTATTTT. Its translation: CASSLGGVSSPVDTQYF.

The genes are TRBV6-1 and TRBJ2-1; 7 bases are a match to TRBD2. Trimming cost V 3 bases and J 6 bases; bases outside gene matches: 8. CDR1 and CDR2 from the germline V gene are MNHNS and SASEGT. This CDR3 comprises 15 residues. Written as DNA, the CDR3 is TGTGCCAGCAGTGACGGGTGGGCGGGAGCCAATGAGCAGTTCTTC. This translates into CASSDGWAGANEQFF.

CDR3 sequence (DNA): TGTGCCAGCAGTCCCCCGGGAGGGGTGTTCGAGCAGTACTTC. Translating gives CASSPPGGVFEQYF. This chain connects TRBV28 to TRBJ2-7, with 8 bases fitting TRBD2. J gave up 6 bases and V 5 bases, and 9 bases lay outside the gene matches. The CDR3 has 14 amino acids. Germline loops: CDR1 MDHEN, CDR2 SYDVKM.

V and J are TRBV5-4 and TRBJ2-7, with 7 positions matching TRBD2. The CDR3 runs to 15 residues. Germline CDR1 and CDR2: SGHNT and YYREEE (reference sequence). Trimming cost V 3 bases and J 6 bases; bases outside gene matches: 12. Here the CDR3 DNA reads TGTGCCAGCAGCTGGGGGGGTAGGAGGGATGGCGAGCAGTACTTC. This sequence encodes CASSWGGRRDGEQYF.

For the CDR3, the DNA is TGTGCCAGCACCACAGGGACTAACTATGGCTACACCTTC. Its protein is CASTTGTNYGYTF. The chain combines TRBV28 with TRBJ1-2; weak D call: TRBD1 (6 bases). CDR1 is MDHEN, CDR2 SYDVKM, per germline. This CDR3 has 13 amino acids. Deletions cut 7 bases from V and 0 bases from J, with 9 bases between.